Below, one T cell receptor beta chain is given with its context. Its specificity is unknown. One entry per CDR3 protein results from TCRdb running MiXCR on the reads. This table has about 270,000 distinct CDR3 sequences, 20% to 25% appearing once. The source of the sample is a study of T cell repertoires in cytomegalovirus infection. Whole-study context: CMV infection together with matching HLA type was indicated by public TCR beta signatures.

The length of the CDR3 is 14 residues. Trimming pared 5 bases from V and 1 base from J, leaving 11 bases between. This chain connects TRBV12-3 or TRBV12-4 to TRBJ1-2, with D possibly matching TRBD1 (6 bases). The TCR sequence derives from a human donor in good health (CMV status not recorded). Some clones in this sample may be carry-over from other donors' samples. This material consisted of cultured PBMCs, taken from culture after CMV antigen stimulation. CDR3 residues: CASSARQVNYGYTF. CDR3 DNA sequence: TGTGCCAGCAGTGCCCGACAGGTTAACTATGGCTACACCTTC.